This T cell receptor beta chain was captured by sequencing in a study of blood T cells in healthy people across ages. Points from the study as a whole: Higher diversity, along with more naive CD4+ cells, distinguished long-lived donors from aged donors. Because sorting was not performed, PBMCs prevented conclusive naive versus antigen-experienced comparison.

The second PCR ran roughly 7 to 12 cycles with a sample-barcoded 5' primer and J-beta primers. Each CDR3 protein gets one entry after TCRdb re-called the 5' RACE reads with MiXCR. The repertoire holds fewer than 900,000 distinct CDR3 sequences, with approximately 39% as singletons. This clonotype was recorded many times. No antigen is known for it. One end of the junction varies from germline; a read error may be responsible. This CDR3 is 15 amino acids long. Germline CDR1 LNHDA, CDR2 SQIVND (reference sequence). The TCR was taken from a woman aged 60-75 years in good health. The chain couples TRBV19 to TRBJ2-6; tentatively, D is TRBD1 (6 bases). Sequencing used blood. In DNA, the CDR3 is TGCGCCAGCAGCACACAGGGTTCCGGGGCCAACGTCCTGACTTTC. It specifies CASSTQGSGANVLTF.